The sequence of this T cell receptor (beta chain) was determined in a study of blood T cell repertoires in COVID-19 (dated by TCRdb to 2019 to 2021). With respect to the entire study: Samples covering the acute and convalescent phases of COVID-19 were provided by collaborators in the United States, Italy and Spain. The samples were drawn from the first 160 participants of the ongoing ImmuneRACE study and from 950 to 1,500 subjects provided by 6 global collaborators. A de-identified subject ID, COVID-19 status, age in years and sex were almost always included in the sample metadata. HLA class I and class II types, where available, came from metadata supplied by the sample provider rather than from assay-based typing. A freely available public database, intended as a resource for researchers studying the immune response to SARS-CoV-2, is where the repertoires were released. The material from the prospective study consisted of cDNA or gDNA derived from T cells, B-cell-depleted T cells, or PBMCs. Deeply sampled blood TCRbeta repertoires from subjects exposed to, actively infected with, or recovered from COVID-19 were included in the dataset.

Whole blood was collected in K2EDTA tubes by collaborating institutions according to the institutions' own protocols. For TCRbeta analysis, collaborators shipped samples in one of three forms: frozen whole blood, isolated PBMCs, or DNA extracted from either of those sample types. A distance of 12 bases separates the germline ends of V and J, which lose 4 bases and 0 bases respectively. The germline V gene encodes CDR1 SGHRS and CDR2 YFSETQ. From cysteine to phenylalanine, the CDR3 is 15 amino acids long. Only the CDR3 region is kept as DNA, spanning 45 bases read in frame from base 1. On this clone itself: Its antigen is not yet known. No per-base quality is available; no much larger clone lies one base away.

Findings and caveats that apply to the study as a whole: How much clinical and demographic metadata was included differed by source and by participant, and the metadata was provided uncurated.

TCRbeta CDR3 regions were amplified from genomic DNA using the immunoSEQ Assay, a bias-controlled multiplex PCR. The authors' analysis ran thus. Nucleated cell counts per sample were estimated from amplification of reference gene primers within the assay. To quantify the absolute abundance of each unique TCRbeta CDR3 rearrangement, sequence reads were collapsed and filtered. Productive Simpson clonality was computed per sample as the square root of Simpson's diversity index over productive rearrangements. This immuneACCESS table, as held by TCRdb, lists in-frame sequences with V and J called but not all clones. Of the missing ones, under half trace to an unresolved V gene in checked studies; the others have no known cause. The V and J calls and clone size are taken from that table; D and trimming were inferred from the DNA. The sample table shows about 120,000 clones, and 80% to 90% are seen once. The ten largest account for 9.5% to 13% of the sample.

The specimen was peripheral blood. The sequence is built from TRBV5-1 and TRBJ2-3; no D gene can be assigned with confidence. The TCR sequence derives from a human donor in a cohort sampled during active COVID-19. The nucleotide sequence is TGCGCCAGCAGCCTGCAGGATTCCAGCACAGATACGCAGTATTTT. Its protein is CASSLQDSSTDTQYF.